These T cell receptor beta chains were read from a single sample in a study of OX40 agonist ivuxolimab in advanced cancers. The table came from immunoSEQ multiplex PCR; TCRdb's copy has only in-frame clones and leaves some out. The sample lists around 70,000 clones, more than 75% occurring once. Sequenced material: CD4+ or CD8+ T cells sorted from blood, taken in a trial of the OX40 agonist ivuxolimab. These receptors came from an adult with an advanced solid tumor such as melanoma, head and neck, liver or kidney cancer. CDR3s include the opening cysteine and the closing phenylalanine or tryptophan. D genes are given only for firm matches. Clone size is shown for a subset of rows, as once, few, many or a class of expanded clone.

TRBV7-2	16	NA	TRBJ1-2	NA	CASSLLAGVEGYGYTF	TGTGCCAGCAGCTTACTTGCAGGGGTGGAAGGCTATGGCTACACCTTC
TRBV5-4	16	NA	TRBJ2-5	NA	CASSFGRPGEEETQYF	TGTGCCAGCAGCTTTGGTAGACCGGGGGAGGAGGAGACCCAGTACTTC
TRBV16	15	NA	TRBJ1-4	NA	CASSQRGRINEKLFF	TGTGCCAGCAGCCAACGGGGCAGAATTAATGAAAAACTGTTTTTT
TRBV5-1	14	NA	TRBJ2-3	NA	CASSFTGSTDTQYF	TGCGCCAGCAGCTTTACAGGCAGCACAGATACGCAGTATTTT
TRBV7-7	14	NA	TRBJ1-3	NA	CASSLGGDGNTIYF	TGTGCCAGCAGCTTAGGTGGCGACGGAAACACCATATATTTT
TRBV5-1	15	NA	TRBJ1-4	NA	CASSALGVGGEKLFF	TGCGCCAGCAGCGCTCTAGGGGTCGGGGGCGAAAAACTGTTTTTT
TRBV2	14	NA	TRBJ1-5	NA	CASSEMSSNQPQHF	TGTGCCAGCAGTGAGATGAGTAGCAATCAGCCCCAGCATTTT
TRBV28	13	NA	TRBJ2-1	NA	CASSSQTGTRSFF	TGTGCCAGCAGTTCACAGACCGGGACCAGGTCGTTCTTC
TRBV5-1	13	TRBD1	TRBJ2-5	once	CASSPDREETQYF	TGCGCCAGCAGCCCGGACAGGGAAGAGACCCAGTACTTC
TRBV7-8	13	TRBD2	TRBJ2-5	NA	CASSPRGGETQYF	TGTGCCAGCAGCCCTAGGGGAGGGGAGACCCAGTACTTC
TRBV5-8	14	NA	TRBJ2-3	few	CASSFGGITDTQYF	TGTGCCAGCAGCTTCGGAGGGATCACAGATACGCAGTATTTT
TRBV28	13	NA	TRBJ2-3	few	CASSFFATDTQYF	TGTGCCAGCAGTTTTTTCGCCACAGATACGCAGTATTTT
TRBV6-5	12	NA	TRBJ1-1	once	CASMGGNTEAFF	TGTGCCAGTATGGGGGGGAACACTGAAGCTTTCTTT
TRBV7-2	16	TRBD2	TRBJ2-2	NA	CASSPNLAGNTGELFF	TGTGCCAGCAGCCCTAATCTAGCGGGGAACACCGGGGAGCTGTTTTTT
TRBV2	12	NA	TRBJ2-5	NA	CASRGDQETQYF	TGTGCCAGCAGGGGTGATCAAGAGACCCAGTACTTC
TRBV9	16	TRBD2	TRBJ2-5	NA	CASSGGFVAGVETQYF	TGTGCCAGCAGCGGGGGGTTTGTAGCGGGAGTGGAGACCCAGTACTTC
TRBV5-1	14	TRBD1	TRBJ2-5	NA	CASADQGAGETQYF	TGCGCCAGTGCTGATCAGGGGGCTGGAGAGACCCAGTACTTC
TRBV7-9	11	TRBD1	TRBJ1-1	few	CASSWDSKAFF	TGTGCCAGCAGCTGGGACAGTAAAGCTTTCTTT
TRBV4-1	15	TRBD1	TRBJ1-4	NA	CASSTNAGGMEKLFF	TGCGCCAGCAGTACCAACGCAGGGGGAATGGAAAAACTGTTTTTT
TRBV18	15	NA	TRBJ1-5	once	CASSLNRYSNQPQHF	TGTGCCAGCTCACTAAACAGATATAGCAATCAGCCCCAGCATTTT
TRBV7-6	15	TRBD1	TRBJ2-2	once	CASSLGQGTRGTLFF	TGTGCCAGCAGCCTCGGACAGGGGACCCGGGGGACGCTGTTTTTT
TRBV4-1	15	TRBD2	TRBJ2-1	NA	CASSSPQREILHKFF	TGCGCCAGCAGCTCCCCCCAGCGGGAGATCCTCCACAAGTTCTTC
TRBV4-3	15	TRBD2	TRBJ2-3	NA	CASSQGTSVPDTQYF	TGCGCCAGCAGCCAAGGGACTAGCGTCCCAGATACGCAGTATTTT
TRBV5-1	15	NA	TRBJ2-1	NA	CASSLEGFPYNEQFF	TGCGCCAGCAGCTTGGAAGGTTTCCCCTACAATGAGCAGTTCTTC
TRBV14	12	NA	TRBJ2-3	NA	CASSQYSDTQYF	TGTGCCAGCAGCCAATACTCAGATACGCAGTATTTT
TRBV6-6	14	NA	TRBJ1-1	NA	CASSYSVRNTEAFF	TGTGCCAGCAGTTACTCGGTCAGGAACACTGAAGCTTTCTTT
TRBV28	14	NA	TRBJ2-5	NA	CASTPSGSEETQYF	TGTGCCAGCACTCCGAGTGGGAGCGAAGAGACCCAGTACTTC
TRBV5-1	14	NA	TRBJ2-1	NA	CASRPDWGSNEQFF	TGCGCCAGCAGGCCTGACTGGGGATCAAATGAGCAGTTCTTC
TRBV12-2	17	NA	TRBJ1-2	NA	CASRLDFERGAWDGYTF	TGTGCAAGTCGCTTAGACTTCGAGAGAGGGGCCTGGGATGGCTACACCTTC
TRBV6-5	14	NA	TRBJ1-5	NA	CASSYSGAGQPQHF	TGTGCCAGCAGTTACTCGGGGGCCGGTCAGCCCCAGCATTTT
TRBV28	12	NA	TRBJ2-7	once	CASKGVAYEQYF	TGTGCCAGCAAGGGGGTTGCCTACGAGCAGTACTTC
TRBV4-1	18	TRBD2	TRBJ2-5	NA	CASSQIPSGGAGQETQYF	TGCGCCAGCAGCCAAATCCCCAGCGGGGGGGCGGGGCAAGAGACCCAGTACTTC
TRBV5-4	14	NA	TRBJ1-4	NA	CASSLDSDNEKLFF	TGTGCCAGCAGCTTGGACAGCGACAATGAAAAACTGTTTTTT
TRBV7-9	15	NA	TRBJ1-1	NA	CASSLTDQGATEAFF	TGTGCCAGCAGCTTGACAGACCAAGGTGCCACTGAAGCTTTCTTT
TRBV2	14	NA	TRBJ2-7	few	CASSVVRYSYEQYF	TGTGCCAGCAGTGTAGTCAGGTACTCCTACGAGCAGTACTTC
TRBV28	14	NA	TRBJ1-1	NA	CASTYRDTYGEAFF	TGTGCCAGCACCTACAGGGATACCTACGGTGAAGCTTTCTTT
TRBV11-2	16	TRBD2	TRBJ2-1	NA	CASSSLWTSGTHEQFF	TGTGCCAGCAGCTCACTATGGACTAGCGGGACCCATGAGCAGTTCTTC
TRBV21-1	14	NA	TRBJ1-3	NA	CASSKGGPGNTIYF	TGTGCCAGCAGCAAGGGGGGACCTGGAAACACCATATATTTT
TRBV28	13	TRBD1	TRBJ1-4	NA	CASQTGGGEKLFF	TGTGCCAGCCAGACAGGGGGTGGTGAAAAACTGTTTTTT
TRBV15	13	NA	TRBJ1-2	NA	CATSRVLTDGYTF	TGTGCCACCAGCAGAGTTTTAACGGATGGCTACACCTTC